This T cell receptor (beta chain) originates from a study of monozygotic twins with inflammatory bowel disease. As concerns this clonotype: The antigen is unknown.

Points from the study as a whole: No separation of different T cell subtypes was possible.

cDNA was made in eight separate reactions per sample. The study subjected TCRalpha and TCRbeta cDNA to two nested PCRs of 16 and 9 cycles. One entry per CDR3 protein, without DNA, is what TCRdb gives after re-calling the 5' RACE reads. The sample includes tens of thousands of distinct CDR3 sequences. The specimen sequenced was blood. This TCR was sampled from a human donor with ulcerative colitis or Crohn's disease, or a healthy co-twin of an affected twin (not recorded which).

CDR3 region: CASSRDQLTDTQYF. The rearrangement uses TRBV5-1 and TRBJ2-3; TCRdb's D call, TRBD2, is unchecked because there is no DNA. Germline CDR1 SGHRS, CDR2 YFSETQ. This CDR3 has 14 amino acids.